This entry lists 26 T cell receptor beta chains sequenced from one sample in a study of early T cells in non-severe SARS-CoV-2 infection. TCRdb ran MiXCR on the 5' RACE reads and lists one entry per CDR3 protein. The sample records 30,000 to 40,000 distinct CDR3 sequences, 5.4% being singletons. Input material: whole blood. The receptor set was obtained from an adult who was a healthcare worker with PCR-confirmed SARS-CoV-2 infection or an uninfected control (not recorded which).

This clonotype was seen many times. J is TRBJ1-1 and V is TRBV29-1; no clear D. The CDR3 extends over 16 amino acids. Germline V CDR1 and CDR2: SQVTM, ANQGSEA. V was clipped by 6 bases and J by 1 base, with 21 bases between them. The CDR3 loop reads CSVPGRLQAWNTEAFF. CDR3 DNA sequence: TGCAGCGTACCAGGTCGACTCCAAGCATGGAACACTGAAGCTTTCTTT.

This clonotype was seen only a few times. The J gene is TRBJ1-1, the V gene TRBV7-3, with TRBD1 identical over 9 bases. V lost 5 bases, J lost 9 bases, and 10 bases stayed unmatched. CDR3 length: 14 residues. The germline V gene has CDR1 SGHTA and CDR2 FQGTGA. In DNA form, the CDR3 reads TGTGCCAGCAGCGTACAGGGGGCGCAAGGTAAAGCTTTCTTT. Translated, it gives CASSVQGAQGKAFF.

In its sample, this clonotype was seen many times. The rearrangement uses TRBV20-1 and TRBJ2-1; 9 nucleotides line up with TRBD2. This CDR3 spans 14 amino acids. Germline V lookup: CDR1 DFQATT, CDR2 SNEGSKA (reference sequence). With V trimmed by 5 bases and J by 1 base, 3 bases remained unmatched. The CDR3 protein is CSAGLATSYNEQFF. CDR3 DNA sequence: TGCAGTGCTGGACTAGCGACTTCCTACAATGAGCAGTTCTTC.

This clonotype occurred many times. The V gene is TRBV7-6, the J gene TRBJ1-4, with D possibly TRBD1 on 5 matching bases. Germline assignment: CDR1 SGHVS and CDR2 FNYEAQ. V was cut by 4 bases and J by 6 bases, with 12 bases left in between. The CDR3 runs 14 residues. CDR3: CASSWAGTDEKLFF. The DNA of the CDR3 is TGTGCCAGCAGCTGGGCCGGGACGGATGAAAAACTGTTTTTT.

This clonotype came up many times. V and J are TRBV20-1 and TRBJ2-3; tentatively, D is TRBD2 (6 bases). This CDR3 is 14 amino acids long. V gave up 6 bases and J gave up 2 bases, with 15 bases separating them. In germline, CDR1 is DFQATT, CDR2 SNEGSKA (reference sequence). CDR3 sequence: CSAPLAGHTDTQYF. In DNA, the CDR3 is TGCAGTGCCCCACTCGCGGGGCACACAGATACGCAGTATTTT.

This clonotype has only a few counts. The CDR3 here is CASSPDRGGADNEKLFF. The CDR3 nucleotides read TGTGCCAGCAGCCCGGACAGGGGCGGGGCGGATAATGAAAAACTGTTTTTT. The V gene is TRBV7-2, the J gene TRBJ1-4; 9 bases are a match to TRBD1. This CDR3 spans 17 amino acids. V was pared by 5 bases and J by 4 bases, with 11 bases of the junction left unmatched. Germline lookup yields CDR1 SGHTA and CDR2 FQGNSA.

This clonotype was recorded at least ten times. V usage is TRBV30 and J usage is TRBJ2-2, with D possibly called TRBD1 or TRBD2 (5 bases each). CDR1 and CDR2 from the germline V gene are GTSNPN and SVGIG (reference sequence). Trimming took off 4 bases at V and 1 base at J, with 13 bases between the two ends. This CDR3 is built from 15 residues. CDR3 bases: TGTGCCTGGACCGAGGGGCAGGGGAACACCGGGGAGCTGTTTTTT. Amino acid sequence: CAWTEGQGNTGELFF.

This clonotype was observed a few times. V gene TRBV7-2 combines with J gene TRBJ1-4; 7 positions match TRBD1. The CDR3 contains 15 residues. J lost 7 bases, V lost 2 bases, and 7 bases had no gene match. CDR1 and CDR2 (germline): SGHTA, FQGNSA. The CDR3 protein is CASSLTPGGGEKLFF. CDR3 DNA: TGTGCCAGCAGCTTAACGCCAGGGGGTGGTGAAAAACTGTTTTTT.

CDR3 region: CASSQGRVSSYEQYF. The DNA for the CDR3 is TGTGCCAGCTCACAGGGACGGGTGAGCTCCTACGAGCAGTACTTC. The chain has TRBV18 and TRBJ2-7, with D tentatively TRBD1 or TRBD2 (5 bases each). V lost 4 bases, J lost 0 bases, and 13 bases lay in between. From germline, CDR1 is KGHSH and CDR2 LQKENI. The CDR3 has 15 amino acids.

This clonotype was found many times. This chain links TRBV10-3 with TRBJ2-7; D is perhaps TRBD2 (6 bases). The V end lost 2 bases, the J end lost 3 bases, and 17 bases lay between the germline ends. This CDR3 has 16 residues. CDR1 and CDR2 from the germline V gene are ENHRY and SYGVKD. The CDR3 protein is CAISETWRGLDYEQYF. Here the CDR3 DNA reads TGTGCCATCAGTGAGACATGGAGGGGCCTTGACTACGAGCAGTACTTC.

The sample holds many counts of this clonotype. The chain carries TRBV14 and TRBJ1-2, with D possibly being TRBD1 (6 bases). Germline lookup yields CDR1 SGHDN and CDR2 FVKESK. There are 17 residues in the CDR3. The V end lost 1 base, the J end lost 6 bases, and 21 bases lay between the germline ends. This chain's CDR3 is CASSQVNAAGETDGYTF. CDR3 sequence (DNA): TGTGCCAGCAGCCAAGTGAACGCGGCAGGGGAAACAGATGGCTACACCTTC.

This clonotype was observed at least ten times. This chain connects TRBV4-3 to TRBJ1-5; D call uncertain. The CDR3 is made up of 13 amino acids. The germline V gene has CDR1 LGHNA and CDR2 YSLEER. The germline V and J ends were trimmed by 1 base and 7 bases, with 8 bases remaining between them. As DNA, the CDR3 is TGCGCCAGCAGCCAAGCTCGGTGGCAGCCCCAGCATTTT. This translates into CASSQARWQPQHF.

This clonotype was counted a few times. The CDR3 protein is CASRPGGEPYEQYF. The CDR3 nucleotides read TGTGCCAGCAGGCCTGGGGGGGAGCCATACGAGCAGTACTTC. This chain joins TRBV27 and TRBJ2-7, with TRBD2 matching over 7 bases. With 6 bases clipped from V and 4 bases from J, the junction kept 9 bases outside the gene matches. Germline loops: CDR1 MNHEY, CDR2 SMNVEV (reference sequence). The CDR3 has 14 amino acids.

This clonotype was observed a handful of times. The J gene is TRBJ2-1, the V gene TRBV20-1, with 8 bases identical to TRBD2. V lost 7 bases, J lost 3 bases, and 14 bases stayed unmatched. The germline V gene encodes CDR1 DFQATT and CDR2 SNEGSKA (reference sequence). The CDR3 loop spans 16 amino acids. This CDR3 is CSVQRTRGVDYNEQFF. DNA of the CDR3: TGCAGTGTTCAGAGAACGCGGGGGGTAGACTACAATGAGCAGTTCTTC.

This clonotype was observed many times. This CDR3 is CAISDSREITGETQYF. The CDR3 bases are TGTGCCATCAGTGACTCGCGGGAGATAACGGGAGAGACCCAGTACTTC. This chain connects TRBV10-3 to TRBJ2-5, with 7 bases identical to TRBD2. The germline CDR1 and CDR2 sequences are ENHRY and SYGVKD. Trimming removed 3 bases from V and 4 bases from J; junction bases left unmatched: 11. The length of the CDR3 is 16 residues.

The gene calls are TRBV20-1 and TRBJ2-3, with 9 positions matching TRBD2. Germline CDR1 DFQATT, CDR2 SNEGSKA (reference sequence). V trimming: 5 bases; J trimming: 0 bases; junction bases outside the gene matches: 15. This CDR3 region has 18 residues. The CDR3, as DNA: TGCAGTGCTTACAGCCCCGGGGCTAGCGGGGCAAGCACAGATACGCAGTATTTT. Amino acid sequence: CSAYSPGASGASTDTQYF.

This clonotype was seen many times. This rearrangement joins TRBV6-1 to TRBJ2-3; a possible D gene is TRBD1 (6 bases). The CDR3 sequence is 14 residues long. Trimming removed 7 bases at V and 0 bases at J, with 11 bases between. In germline, CDR1 is MNHNS, CDR2 SASEGT. This chain's CDR3 is CASTKGTSTDTQYF. The DNA of the CDR3 is TGTGCCAGCACCAAGGGGACAAGCACAGATACGCAGTATTTT.

This chain joins TRBV5-1 and TRBJ2-1, with no clear D. V dropped 0 bases and J dropped 3 bases, with 7 bases sitting between them. The length of the CDR3 is 14 residues. Germline V gives CDR1 SGHRS, CDR2 YFSETQ. CDR3 region: CASSLDVFYNEQFF. The DNA for the CDR3 is TGCGCCAGCAGCTTGGATGTCTTCTACAATGAGCAGTTCTTC.

The chain has TRBV2 and TRBJ2-7, with 9 bases identical to TRBD1. The CDR3 contains 14 residues. Germline-derived CDR1 and CDR2 are SNHLY and FYNNEI. Trimming removed 7 bases from V and 2 bases from J; junction bases left unmatched: 6. The DNA of the CDR3 is TGTGCCAGCAACACGGACAGGGGTCCCTACGAGCAGTACTTC. This encodes CASNTDRGPYEQYF.

This clonotype was counted at least ten times. The rearrangement uses TRBV27 and TRBJ2-5; D is perhaps TRBD2 (5 bases). This CDR3 has 13 amino acids. Trimming cost V 5 bases and J 2 bases, with 9 bases left between them. Germline CDR1 MNHEY, CDR2 SMNVEV (reference sequence). The CDR3 nucleotides read TGTGCCAGCAGTCAAGCGGAACAAGAGACCCAGTACTTC. Its translation is CASSQAEQETQYF.

Remarks on this clonotype: One end of the junction is discordant with germline, which a read error may explain. The rearrangement joins TRBV3-1 to TRBJ2-6; D is perhaps TRBD1 or TRBD2 (5 bases each). The CDR3 runs to 17 residues. Germline V gives CDR1 LGHDT, CDR2 YNNKEL (reference sequence). The CDR3 nucleotides read TGTGCCAGCAGCCAAGATTTAGGCGGGTCTGGGGCCAACGTCCCGACTTTC. Its translation is CASSQDLGGSGANVPTF.

This clonotype was observed at least ten times. The chain links TRBV11-2 to TRBJ1-4; TRBD1 matches 9 bases. The CDR3 extends over 14 amino acids. CDR1 is SGHAT and CDR2 is FQNNGV in the germline V gene. The ends lost 5 bases at V and 8 bases at J; junction bases unmatched: 6. DNA for the CDR3: TGTGCCAGCAGCCCGGGACAGGGAGGGGAAAAACTGTTTTTT. Amino acids: CASSPGQGGEKLFF.

This chain uses TRBV5-1 with TRBJ2-5; the D gene is possibly TRBD1 (7 bases). From germline, CDR1 is SGHRS and CDR2 YFSETQ. The CDR3 is 15 residues long. The CDR3 DNA reads TGCGCAACCCGCAGGGGGGTAGGGGGCCAAGAGACCCAGTACTTC. This codes for CATRRGVGGQETQYF.

This clonotype was seen at least ten times. This chain uses TRBV7-2 with TRBJ2-1; maybe TRBD2 (7 bases). CDR1 is SGHTA and CDR2 is FQGNSA in the germline V gene. Trimming shortened V by 5 bases and J by 0 bases, and 14 bases separated the two germline ends. This CDR3 has 16 residues. The CDR3 loop reads CASSRGGGRSYNEQFF. The CDR3 DNA sequence: TGTGCCAGCAGCCGAGGGGGGGGCCGCTCCTACAATGAGCAGTTCTTC.

In its sample, this clonotype was seen many times. This chain joins TRBV7-9 and TRBJ2-2, with a weak D call TRBD2 (5 bases). This CDR3 is 13 amino acids long. V was clipped by 2 bases and J by 11 bases, with 12 bases between them. In germline, CDR1 is SEHNR, CDR2 FQNEAQ (reference sequence). CDR3 sequence: CASSLTVSGELFF. CDR3 DNA: TGTGCCAGCAGCTTAACAGTGTCGGGAGAGCTGTTTTTT.

The sample holds a few counts of this clonotype. This rearrangement joins TRBV6-5 to TRBJ2-3, with a weak D call TRBD1 (5 bases). V lost 0 bases and J 1 base, leaving 5 bases between the germline ends. There are 14 residues in the CDR3. Germline-derived CDR1 and CDR2 are MNHEY and SVGAGI. The CDR3 DNA is TGTGCCAGCAGTTACTCGACAGGCACAGATACGCAGTATTTT. Amino acids: CASSYSTGTDTQYF.